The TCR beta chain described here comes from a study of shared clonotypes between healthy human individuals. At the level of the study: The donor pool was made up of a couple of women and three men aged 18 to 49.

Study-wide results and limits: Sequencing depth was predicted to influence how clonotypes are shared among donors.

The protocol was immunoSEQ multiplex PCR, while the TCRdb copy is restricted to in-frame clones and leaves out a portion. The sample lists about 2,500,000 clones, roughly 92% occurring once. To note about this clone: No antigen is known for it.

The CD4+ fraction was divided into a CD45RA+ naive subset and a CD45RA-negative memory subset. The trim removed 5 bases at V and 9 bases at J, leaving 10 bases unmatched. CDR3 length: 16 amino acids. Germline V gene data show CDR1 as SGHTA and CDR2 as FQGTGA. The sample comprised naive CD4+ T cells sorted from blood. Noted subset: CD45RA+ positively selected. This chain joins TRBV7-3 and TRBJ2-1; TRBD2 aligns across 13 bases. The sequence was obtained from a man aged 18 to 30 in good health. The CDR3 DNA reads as TGTGCCAGCAGCCCGAGACTAGCGGGGGGAAGAGGTGAGCAGTTCTTC. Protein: CASSPRLAGGRGEQFF. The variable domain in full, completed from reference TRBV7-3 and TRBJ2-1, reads GAGVSQTPSNKVTEKGKYVELRCDPISGHTALYWYRQSLGQGPEFLIYFQGTGAADDSGLPNDRFFAVRPEGSVSTLKIQRTERGDSAVYLCASSPRLAGGRGEQFFGPGTRLTVL.